The rows below give T cell receptor beta chains drawn from one sample of a study of blood T cell repertoires in COVID-19. Produced via immunoSEQ multiplex PCR; TCRdb's table is partial and in-frame only. The sample holds roughly 120,000 clones; around 88% are singletons and the top ten take 0.75% to 0.9%. Sequenced: peripheral blood. The receptors were gathered from a woman aged 45-59 years with active or convalescent COVID-19. The CDR3 runs from the conserved cysteine through the conserved F or W. A D gene is named only where the DNA matches it firmly. The size field is filled for only some rows; it gives once, few, many or a size class.

>TRBJ2-1|15|TRBV6-5|TRBD2|-
CASSPTSGIYNEQFF
TGTGCCAGCAGCCCGACTAGCGGGATTTACAATGAGCAGTTCTTC
>TRBJ2-7|13|TRBV5-1|-|-
CASRRDPSYEQYF
TGCGCCAGTCGGAGGGATCCCTCCTACGAGCAGTACTTC
>TRBJ1-6|13|TRBV28|-|-
CASAAGANSPLHF
TGTGCCAGCGCGGCAGGGGCGAATTCACCCCTCCACTTT
>TRBJ2-7|15|TRBV7-9|TRBD2|-
CASSSRRGSSYEQYF
TGTGCCAGCAGCTCTAGGCGGGGGAGCTCCTACGAGCAGTACTTC
>TRBJ2-1|14|TRBV9|TRBD2|-
CASKSSGRAGEQFF
TGTGCCAGCAAAAGTAGCGGGAGGGCAGGTGAGCAGTTCTTC
>TRBJ2-7|16|TRBV6-2/TRBV6-3|TRBD1|-
CASSRTGGAFDYEQYF
TGTGCCAGCAGTAGAACAGGGGGCGCGTTTGACTACGAGCAGTACTTC
>TRBJ2-5|12|TRBV27|-|-
CASSPRGETQYF
TGTGCCAGCAGCCCTCGAGGGGAGACCCAGTACTTC
>TRBJ2-1|16|TRBV9|TRBD2|-
CASSVGVAGTYNEQFF
TGTGCCAGCAGCGTAGGGGTAGCGGGGACCTACAATGAGCAGTTCTTC
>TRBJ2-7|12|TRBV30|TRBD1|-
CACTGTGLGQYF
TGTGCCTGTACTGGGACAGGGTTGGGGCAGTACTTC
>TRBJ2-7|14|TRBV7-9|TRBD2|few
CASSFSGRIYEQYF
TGTGCCAGCAGCTTTAGCGGGAGAATTTACGAGCAGTACTTC
>TRBJ2-5|15|TRBV9|TRBD2|-
CASSVGLAGAETQYF
TGTGCCAGCAGCGTAGGTCTAGCGGGGGCGGAGACCCAGTACTTC
>TRBJ2-5|18|TRBV5-1|-|-
CASSEGGGMSGYQETQYF
TGCGCCAGCAGTGAGGGTGGGGGGATGAGCGGCTACCAAGAGACCCAGTACTTC
>TRBJ2-7|14|TRBV7-9|-|-
CASSDGGGLYEQYF
TGTGCCAGCAGCGATGGCGGGGGCCTCTACGAGCAGTACTTC
>TRBJ2-1|14|TRBV18|-|-
CASQISGLDNEQFF
TGTGCCAGCCAAATTAGCGGTTTGGACAATGAGCAGTTCTTC
>TRBJ1-5|14|TRBV18|TRBD1|-
CASSPRDRNQPQHF
TGTGCCAGCTCACCACGGGACAGGAATCAGCCCCAGCATTTT
>TRBJ1-5|15|TRBV28|-|-
CASSFNTERTSPQHF
TGTGCCAGCAGTTTCAACACAGAGAGGACATCGCCCCAGCATTTT
>TRBJ2-7|16|TRBV23-1|-|-
CASSQSEVTNPYEQYF
TGCGCCAGCAGTCAATCGGAGGTAACAAATCCCTACGAGCAGTACTTC
>TRBJ1-1|12|TRBV24-1|-|few
CATSDSGIEAFF
TGTGCCACCAGTGATTCCGGGATTGAAGCTTTCTTT
>TRBJ1-2|17|TRBV7-7|TRBD1|few
CASSLGIRDRGLYGYTF
TGTGCTAGCAGCTTAGGGATACGGGACAGGGGGCTCTATGGCTACACCTTC
>TRBJ2-1|15|TRBV10-2|TRBD2|-
CASSGLAGAYNEQFF
TGCGCCAGCTCCGGACTAGCGGGAGCCTACAATGAGCAGTTCTTC